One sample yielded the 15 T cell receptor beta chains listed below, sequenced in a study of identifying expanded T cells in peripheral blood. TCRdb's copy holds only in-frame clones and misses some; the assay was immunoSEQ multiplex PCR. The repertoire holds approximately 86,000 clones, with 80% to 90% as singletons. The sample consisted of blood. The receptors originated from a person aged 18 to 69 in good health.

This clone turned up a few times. The CDR3 sequence is CASSFTGNNNEQFF. CDR3 DNA sequence: TGCGCCAGCAGCTTCACAGGTAACAACAATGAGCAGTTCTTC. The chain uses TRBV5-1 and TRBJ2-1; D possibly corresponds to TRBD1 (5 bases). The germline gives CDR1 SGHRS, CDR2 YFSETQ. This CDR3 is built from 14 residues. V lost 2 bases and J 5 bases, leaving 11 bases between the germline ends.

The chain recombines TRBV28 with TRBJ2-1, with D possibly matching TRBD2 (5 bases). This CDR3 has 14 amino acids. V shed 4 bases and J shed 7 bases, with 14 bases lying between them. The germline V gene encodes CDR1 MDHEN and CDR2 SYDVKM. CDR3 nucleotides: TGTGCCAGCAGTTACTGGACTCTTTCTAATGAGCAGTTCTTC. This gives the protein CASSYWTLSNEQFF.

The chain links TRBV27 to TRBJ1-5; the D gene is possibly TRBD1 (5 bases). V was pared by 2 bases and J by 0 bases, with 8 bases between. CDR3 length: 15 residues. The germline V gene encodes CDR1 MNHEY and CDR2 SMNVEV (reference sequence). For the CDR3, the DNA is TGTGCCAGCAGTTTAGGGGGGGGTAGCAATCAGCCCCAGCATTTT. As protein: CASSLGGGSNQPQHF.

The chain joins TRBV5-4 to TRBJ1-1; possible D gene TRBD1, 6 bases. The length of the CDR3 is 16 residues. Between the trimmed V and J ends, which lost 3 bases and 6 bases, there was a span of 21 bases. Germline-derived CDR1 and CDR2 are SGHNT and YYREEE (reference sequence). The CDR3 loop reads CASSWGTRTLIAEAFF. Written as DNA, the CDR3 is TGTGCCAGCAGCTGGGGGACACGGACCTTAATCGCTGAAGCTTTCTTT.

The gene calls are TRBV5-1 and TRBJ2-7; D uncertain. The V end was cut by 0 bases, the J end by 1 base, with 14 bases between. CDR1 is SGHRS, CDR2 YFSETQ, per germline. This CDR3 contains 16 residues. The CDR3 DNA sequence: TGCGCCAGCAGCTTGGGTGTCCTCGGTGGGTCCTACGAGCAGTACTTC. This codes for CASSLGVLGGSYEQYF.

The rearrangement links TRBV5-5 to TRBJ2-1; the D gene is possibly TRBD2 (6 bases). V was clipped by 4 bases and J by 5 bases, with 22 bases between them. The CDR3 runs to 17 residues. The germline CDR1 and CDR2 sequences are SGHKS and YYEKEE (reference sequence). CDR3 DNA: TGTGCCAGCAGCGTGAGTCAACGCGGGGCTAAGGACAATGAGCAGTTCTTC. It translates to CASSVSQRGAKDNEQFF.

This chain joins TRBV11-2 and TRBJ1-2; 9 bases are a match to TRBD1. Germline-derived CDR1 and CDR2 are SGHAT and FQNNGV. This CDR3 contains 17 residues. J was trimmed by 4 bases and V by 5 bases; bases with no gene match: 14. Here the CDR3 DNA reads TGTGCCAGCAGCCTAACAGGGGGCGAAGTGTCCCGCTATGGCTACACCTTC. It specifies CASSLTGGEVSRYGYTF. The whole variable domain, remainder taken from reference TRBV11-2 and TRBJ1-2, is EAGVAQSPRYKIIEKRQSVAFWCNPISGHATLYWYQQILGQGPKLLIQFQNNGVVDDSQLPKDRFSAERLKGVDSTLKIQPAKLEDSAVYLCASSLTGGEVSRYGYTFGSGTRLTVV.

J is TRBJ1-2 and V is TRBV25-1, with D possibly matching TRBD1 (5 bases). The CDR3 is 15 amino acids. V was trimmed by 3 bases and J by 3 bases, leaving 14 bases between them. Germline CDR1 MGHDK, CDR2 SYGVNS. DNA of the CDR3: TGTGCCAGCAGTGACGTTCCGGGGACCGACTATGGCTACACCTTC. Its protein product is CASSDVPGTDYGYTF.

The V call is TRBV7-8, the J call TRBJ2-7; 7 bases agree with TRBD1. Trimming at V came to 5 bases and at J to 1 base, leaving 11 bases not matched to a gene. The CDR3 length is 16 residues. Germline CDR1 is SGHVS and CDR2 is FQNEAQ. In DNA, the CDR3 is TGTGCCAGCAGCCCCGGCTTCCCAGGGGGTTCCTACGAGCAGTACTTC. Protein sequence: CASSPGFPGGSYEQYF.

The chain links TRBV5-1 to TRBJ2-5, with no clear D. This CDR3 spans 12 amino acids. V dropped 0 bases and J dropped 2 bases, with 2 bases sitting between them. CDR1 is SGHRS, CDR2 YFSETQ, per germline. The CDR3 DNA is TGCGCCAGCAGCTTGGGACAAGAGACCCAGTACTTC. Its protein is CASSLGQETQYF.

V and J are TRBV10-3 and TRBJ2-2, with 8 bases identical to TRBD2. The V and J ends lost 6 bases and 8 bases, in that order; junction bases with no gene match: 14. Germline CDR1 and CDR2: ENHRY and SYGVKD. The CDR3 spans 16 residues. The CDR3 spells CAIRSGGTSGRGELFF. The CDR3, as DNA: TGTGCCATCAGGAGTGGAGGGACTAGTGGCCGGGGGGAGCTGTTTTTT.

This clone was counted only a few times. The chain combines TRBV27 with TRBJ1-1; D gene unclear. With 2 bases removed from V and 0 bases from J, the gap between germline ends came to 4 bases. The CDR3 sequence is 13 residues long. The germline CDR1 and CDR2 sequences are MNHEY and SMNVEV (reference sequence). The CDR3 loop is CASSLVMNTEAFF. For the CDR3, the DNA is TGTGCCAGCAGTTTAGTTATGAACACTGAAGCTTTCTTT.

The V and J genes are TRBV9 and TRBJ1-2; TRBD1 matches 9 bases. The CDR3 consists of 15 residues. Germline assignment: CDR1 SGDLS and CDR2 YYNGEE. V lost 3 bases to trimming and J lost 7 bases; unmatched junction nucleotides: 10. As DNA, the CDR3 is TGTGCCAGCAGCGGAGGACCGGGACAGGGAGGTGGCTACACCTTC. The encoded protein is CASSGGPGQGGGYTF.

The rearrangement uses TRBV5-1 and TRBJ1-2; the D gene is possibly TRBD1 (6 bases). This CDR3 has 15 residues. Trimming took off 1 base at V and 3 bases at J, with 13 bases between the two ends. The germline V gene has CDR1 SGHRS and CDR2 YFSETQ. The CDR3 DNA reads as TGCGCCAGCAGCTTGATGATCGGGGGCGACTATGGCTACACCTTC. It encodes CASSLMIGGDYGYTF.

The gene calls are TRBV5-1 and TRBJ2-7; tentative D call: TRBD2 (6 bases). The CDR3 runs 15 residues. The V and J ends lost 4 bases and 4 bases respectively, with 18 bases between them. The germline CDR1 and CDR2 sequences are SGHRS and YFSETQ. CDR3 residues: CASSPGEAYTYEQYF. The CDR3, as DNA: TGCGCCAGCAGCCCGGGAGAGGCCTACACGTACGAGCAGTACTTC.